The source of this T cell receptor (beta chain) is a study of cytomegalovirus exposure and HLA in healthy donors. On the study more broadly: Early released data comprised about 84 million unique TCRs from HLA-typed donors.

Trimming left V 7 bases short and J 6 bases short, with 15 bases between. CDR1 and CDR2 (germline): LNHDA, SQIVND (reference sequence). This CDR3 has 14 amino acids. Concerning this clone itself: Its antigen is unidentified.

General observations from the study: An apparent linkage of common viral pathogens to several of the most significant clusters emerged in a later analysis. It was reported that TCR beta sequences correctly inferred the HLA-A and HLA-B alleles for most subjects.

Primers for the PCR totalled 60 Vbeta and 13 Jbeta. This table comes from immunoSEQ multiplex PCR, and its TCRdb copy is limited to in-frame clones, with some not included. Among 150,000 to 200,000 clones listed, around 78% were seen once. The J gene is TRBJ2-2, the V gene TRBV19; D is possibly TRBD1 (5 bases). This TCR derives from a woman between 35 and 50 years old in good health and CMV-seropositive. Sequenced input: PBMCs. The CDR3 DNA follows: TGTGCCAGTACCGCGGCAGGGCTGGCCGGGGAGCTGTTTTTT. Its translation: CASTAAGLAGELFF.